Given below is one TCR beta chain in context. The antigen is undetermined. CDR3 size: 14 residues. Between the trimmed V and J ends, which lost 0 bases and 3 bases, there was a span of 6 bases. The germline gives CDR1 SNHLY, CDR2 FYNNEI. The source of the sample is a study of T cell responses to AZD1222 COVID-19 vaccine. Sequencing was performed with immunoSEQ multiplex PCR; in TCRdb, only in-frame clones are kept and a portion is missing. The sample lists approximately 110,000 clones, roughly 90% occurring once. Regarding the study as a whole: White British people made up most donors, females outnumbered males, and clonal diversity was possibly underestimated.

The chain has TRBV2 and TRBJ1-5; no clear D gene. The source is an adult in good health. The source was peripheral blood, collected on day 0 of AZD1222 vaccination. The CDR3 sequence is CASSEARNNQPQHF. In nucleotides, the CDR3 is TGTGCCAGCAGTGAAGCCAGGAACAATCAGCCCCAGCATTTT.